The 17 T cell receptor beta chains below were found in one sample sequenced in a study of blood T cell repertoires in COVID-19. The assay was immunoSEQ multiplex PCR, and TCRdb's table has in-frame clones only and misses some. The sample comprises 200,000 to 300,000 clones, roughly 88% of which are singletons, and around 26% rests with the top ten. Sequencing used peripheral blood. These receptors all stem from a man aged 35 to 55 with acute or convalescent COVID-19.

The V call is TRBV5-1, the J call TRBJ2-7; TRBD1 matches at 9 bases. Trimming removed 7 bases from V and 1 base from J; junction bases left unmatched: 6. This CDR3 contains 14 residues. In germline, CDR1 is SGHRS, CDR2 YFSETQ. In DNA form, the CDR3 reads TGCGCCAGCCAACCGGGACAGGGATCCTACGAGCAGTACTTC. Its translation is CASQPGQGSYEQYF.

The chain is built from TRBV5-6 and TRBJ1-1, with D perhaps matching TRBD1 (6 bases). Germline CDR1 reads SGHDT; CDR2 reads YYEEEE. Trimming took 1 base from V and 3 from J, leaving 19 bases between them. The CDR3 is 17 residues long. CDR3 sequence (DNA): TGTGCCAGCAGCTTGCCGGGTCACTTAGGGGGATACACTGAAGCTTTCTTT. It encodes CASSLPGHLGGYTEAFF.

The V and J genes are TRBV5-4 and TRBJ2-5; the D gene is possibly TRBD2 (5 bases). The CDR3 has 13 residues. V was trimmed by 4 bases and J by 5 bases, leaving 12 bases between them. CDR1 is SGHNT, CDR2 YYREEE, per germline (reference sequence). Here the CDR3 DNA reads TGTGCCAGCAGCCTTACTAGTTTGGAGACCCAGTACTTC. It translates to CASSLTSLETQYF.

This rearrangement joins TRBV10-2 to TRBJ2-3; 12 bases fit TRBD2. The CDR3 loop spans 18 amino acids. V lost 6 bases, J lost 2 bases, and 12 bases stayed unmatched. Germline loops: CDR1 WSHSY, CDR2 SAAADI. The DNA of the CDR3 is TGCGCCAGCAGCTTCCCCCTAGCGGGAGGGCTGAACACAGATACGCAGTATTTT. Residues: CASSFPLAGGLNTDTQYF.

The V call is TRBV4-1, the J call TRBJ1-2, with TRBD1 as a possible D gene (5 bases). V lost 5 bases to trimming and J lost 4 bases, with 17 bases between them. From germline, CDR1 is MGHRA and CDR2 YSYEKL. This CDR3 spans 15 amino acids. The CDR3 sequence is CASSSGSGGSYGYTF. The CDR3 DNA reads TGCGCCAGCAGCTCAGGTTCGGGGGGTAGCTATGGCTACACCTTC.

This clone was observed at least ten times. The chain joins TRBV29-1 to TRBJ2-5; possible D gene TRBD2, 6 bases. This CDR3 region has 11 residues. CDR1 SQVTM and CDR2 ANQGSEA come from the germline V gene. CDR3 sequence: CTGGEEETQYF. The CDR3 DNA follows: TGCACCGGAGGGGAAGAAGAGACCCAGTACTTC.

The chain uses TRBV7-2 and TRBJ2-6; the D gene is possibly TRBD2 (5 bases). Germline V gene sequence: CDR1 SGHTA, CDR2 FQGNSA. The CDR3 length is 17 residues. V was clipped by 4 bases and J by 2 bases, with 15 bases between them. CDR3 bases: TGTGCCAGCAGCTCCTCGTCCGGGGTTACTGGGGCCAACGTCCTGACTTTC. This translates into CASSSSSGVTGANVLTF.

The rearrangement uses TRBV5-6 and TRBJ1-6, with D unresolved. Trimming took 0 bases from V and 3 from J, leaving 10 bases between them. This CDR3 is built from 16 residues. CDR1 and CDR2 (germline): SGHDT, YYEEEE. CDR3 coding DNA: TGTGCCAGCAGCTTGGTCTCTTCGGTCTATAATTCACCCCTCCACTTT. Amino acids: CASSLVSSVYNSPLHF.

Notes on this clone: At one end the junction does not follow the germline gene, possibly because of a read error. V and J are TRBV3-1 (or the pseudogene TRBV3-2) and TRBJ1-1; TRBD1 agrees at 8 bases. The germline V gene encodes CDR1 LGHDT and CDR2 YNNKEL (reference sequence). This CDR3 has 14 residues. CDR3: CASSLTGVNTEAFF. The CDR3 DNA follows: TGTGCCAGCAGCTTGACAGGGGTGAACACTGAGGCTTTCTTT.

The chain employs TRBV2 and TRBJ2-7; D might be TRBD1 (5 bases). The germline V gene encodes CDR1 SNHLY and CDR2 FYNNEI. V was pared by 5 bases and J by 2 bases, with 16 bases between. This CDR3 is built from 15 residues. The chain's CDR3 is CASSKGWRTTYEQYF. CDR3 DNA: TGTGCCAGCAGTAAGGGGTGGCGAACAACCTACGAGCAGTACTTC.

The chain joins TRBV10-3 to TRBJ2-7; D gene unclear. V lost 7 bases and J lost 4, with 11 bases in between. CDR3 length: 12 residues. Germline CDR1 ENHRY, CDR2 SYGVKD. The DNA for the CDR3 is TGTGCCATCAAGGCGTCCGGGTACGAGCAGTACTTC. Translation: CAIKASGYEQYF.

The chain joins TRBV7-3 to TRBJ2-5, with 11 bases matching TRBD2. Germline CDR1 is SGHTA and CDR2 is FQGTGA. The ends lost 6 bases at V and 4 bases at J; junction bases unmatched: 7. This CDR3 spans 15 amino acids. CDR3 sequence reads: CASSYSGRASETQYF. The CDR3, as DNA: TGTGCCAGCAGTTATAGCGGGAGGGCCTCAGAGACCCAGTACTTC.

The chain joins TRBV7-2 to TRBJ1-2; 12 positions agree with TRBD1. Germline CDR1 is SGHTA and CDR2 is FQGNSA. CDR3 size: 17 residues. The ends lost 5 bases at V and 8 bases at J; junction bases unmatched: 15. The CDR3 reads CASSLGGQGALTRGYTF. CDR3 DNA: TGTGCCAGCAGCCTTGGGGGACAGGGGGCGCTTACTAGGGGCTACACCTTC.

The V call is TRBV10-1, the J call TRBJ2-7, with TRBD1 as a possible D gene (5 bases). The CDR3 runs 14 residues. The V end was cut by 3 bases, the J end by 5 bases, with 14 bases between. Germline V gene lookup returns CDR1 WNHNN and CDR2 SYGVQD (reference sequence). The chain's CDR3 is CASSDLGRGHEQYF. CDR3 DNA: TGCGCCAGCAGTGATTTAGGAAGGGGTCACGAGCAGTACTTC.

V and J are TRBV28 and TRBJ1-6, with a possible D match to TRBD1 (6 bases). The CDR3 contains 13 residues. Germline V gene sequence: CDR1 MDHEN, CDR2 SYDVKM. V was pared by 6 bases and J by 10 bases, with 13 bases between. The CDR3 DNA is TGTGCCAGCAGCAAACCGGGGGGCTCACCCCTCCACTTT. Protein: CASSKPGGSPLHF.

This chain joins TRBV7-9 and TRBJ1-2, with TRBD1 matching over 9 bases. V gave up 4 bases and J gave up 4 bases; unmatched junction bases: 10. Germline V gene data show CDR1 as SEHNR and CDR2 as FQNEAQ (reference sequence). There are 16 residues in the CDR3. CDR3 coding DNA: TGTGCCAGCAGCTCAGGCGGGACAGGGCTGAGCTATGGCTACACCTTC. The encoded protein is CASSSGGTGLSYGYTF.

The chain is built from TRBV19 and TRBJ1-2; D may be TRBD1 (6 bases). Germline V gene lookup returns CDR1 LNHDA and CDR2 SQIVND (reference sequence). The CDR3 length is 13 residues. V shed 3 bases and J shed 4 bases, with 9 bases lying between them. CDR3 nucleotide sequence: TGTGCCAGTAGTATTGACAGGCTCTATGGCTACACCTTC. Translation gives CASSIDRLYGYTF.